These 8 T cell receptor beta chains were sequenced from one sample in a study of preoperative IRX-2 immunotherapy in early breast cancer. Clones were sequenced by immunoSEQ multiplex PCR, and TCRdb holds only the in-frame ones, with some missing. Seen here are under 4,500 clones, roughly 77% observed once, and the top ten hold less than 9%. Regarding treatment: preoperative locoregional IRX-2 cytokine immunotherapy. Source: tumor tissue, taken after IRX-2 immunotherapy. All receptors derive from a human donor with breast cancer.

This chain connects TRBV10-3 to TRBJ2-2; D uncertain. Trimming left V 1 base short and J 7 bases short, with 10 bases between. CDR1 is ENHRY, CDR2 SYGVKD, per germline. This CDR3 region has 14 residues. The CDR3 nucleotides read TGTGCCATCAGTGAGTTCAACGTCGGCGGGGAGCTGTTTTTT. It specifies CAISEFNVGGELFF.

The rearrangement links TRBV5-1 to TRBJ2-4; D gene uncertain. Germline V gene data show CDR1 as SGHRS and CDR2 as YFSETQ. Trimming pared 4 bases from V and 0 bases from J, leaving 11 bases between. This CDR3 comprises 15 residues. CDR3 sequence reads: CASSSGILAKNIQYF. In DNA, the CDR3 is TGCGCCAGCAGCAGTGGAATACTAGCCAAAAACATTCAGTACTTC.

This clone came up a few times. The rearrangement joins TRBV11-3 to TRBJ2-7, with TRBD2 matching over 8 bases. The germline V gene encodes CDR1 SGHNT and CDR2 YENEEA. This CDR3 is 15 amino acids long. After removal of 5 bases from V and 4 bases from J, the junction contained 10 bases not matched to a gene. CDR3 sequence reads: CASSPPGGAVYEQYF. CDR3 coding DNA: TGTGCCAGCAGCCCACCGGGGGGGGCAGTGTACGAGCAGTACTTC.

The chain combines TRBV28 with TRBJ2-7; 9 nucleotides align to TRBD2. The germline CDR1 and CDR2 sequences are MDHEN and SYDVKM. Germline trimming cut 0 bases from V and 6 bases from J; bases unmatched to any gene: 9. CDR3 length: 16 amino acids. CDR3 region: CASSLWLASGTAEQYF. CDR3 nucleotides: TGTGCCAGCAGTTTATGGTTGGCTAGCGGGACCGCCGAGCAGTACTTC.

The chain has TRBV11-3 and TRBJ1-1, with TRBD1 identical over 7 bases. The CDR3 loop spans 16 amino acids. Per germline, CDR1 SGHNT and CDR2 YENEEA. The junction had 7 bases not matched to a gene; V was cut back by 2 bases and J by 1 base. Here the CDR3 reads CASSLLGGQPNTEAFF. The CDR3 DNA reads TGTGCCAGCAGCTTATTGGGGGGACAGCCGAACACTGAAGCTTTCTTT. Filled out from reference TRBV11-3 and TRBJ1-1, the complete variable domain reads EAGVVQSPRYKIIEKKQPVAFWCNPISGHNTLYWYLQNLGQGPELLIRYENEEAVDDSQLPKDRFSAERLKGVDSTLKIQPAELGDSAVYLCASSLLGGQPNTEAFFGQGTRLTVV.

This chain joins TRBV30 and TRBJ2-4; perhaps D is TRBD1 or TRBD2 (6 bases each). The CDR3 is 14 amino acids. Germline assignment: CDR1 GTSNPN and CDR2 SVGIG (reference sequence). Trimming left V 0 bases short and J 6 bases short, with 12 bases between. DNA for the CDR3: TGTGCCTGGAGTGTAGGGGGGACCCTAAACATTCAGTACTTC. It codes for CAWSVGGTLNIQYF.

The chain has TRBV5-1 and TRBJ1-6; D not resolved. Between the trimmed V and J ends, which lost 0 bases and 9 bases, there was a span of 13 bases. Germline loops: CDR1 SGHRS, CDR2 YFSETQ. The CDR3 has 15 amino acids. This CDR3 is CASSLGLEGSSPLHF. DNA of the CDR3: TGCGCCAGCAGCTTGGGACTCGAAGGTAGTTCACCCCTCCACTTT.

The V gene is TRBV11-3, the J gene TRBJ1-2; possibly TRBD1 for D (5 bases). This CDR3 is built from 15 residues. V gave up 1 base and J gave up 4 bases, with 13 bases separating them. Germline CDR1 SGHNT, CDR2 YENEEA. In nucleotides, the CDR3 is TGTGCCAGCAGCTTAGGAGTGGCCGGGGGCTATGGCTACACCTTC. Translated, it gives CASSLGVAGGYGYTF.